This record looks at one T cell receptor beta chain sequence and its context. The sample belongs to a study of cytomegalovirus exposure and HLA in healthy donors. Primers included in the PCR were 60 Vbeta and 13 Jbeta primers. Profiling relied on immunoSEQ multiplex PCR, and the TCRdb table lists in-frame clones only, not all of them. The sample yields roughly 190,000 clones, more than 65% seen once. V was pared by 1 base and J by 4 bases, with 10 bases between. The CDR3 length is 14 residues. The germline V gene encodes CDR1 MNHEY and CDR2 SMNVEV (reference sequence). This TCR was sampled from a man over 45 in good health and CMV-seronegative. Sequencing used PBMCs. V and J are TRBV27 and TRBJ1-2; no reliable D call. The CDR3 sequence is CASSLYAGSYGYTF. The CDR3 DNA reads TGTGCCAGCAGTTTATACGCGGGCAGCTATGGCTACACCTTC.